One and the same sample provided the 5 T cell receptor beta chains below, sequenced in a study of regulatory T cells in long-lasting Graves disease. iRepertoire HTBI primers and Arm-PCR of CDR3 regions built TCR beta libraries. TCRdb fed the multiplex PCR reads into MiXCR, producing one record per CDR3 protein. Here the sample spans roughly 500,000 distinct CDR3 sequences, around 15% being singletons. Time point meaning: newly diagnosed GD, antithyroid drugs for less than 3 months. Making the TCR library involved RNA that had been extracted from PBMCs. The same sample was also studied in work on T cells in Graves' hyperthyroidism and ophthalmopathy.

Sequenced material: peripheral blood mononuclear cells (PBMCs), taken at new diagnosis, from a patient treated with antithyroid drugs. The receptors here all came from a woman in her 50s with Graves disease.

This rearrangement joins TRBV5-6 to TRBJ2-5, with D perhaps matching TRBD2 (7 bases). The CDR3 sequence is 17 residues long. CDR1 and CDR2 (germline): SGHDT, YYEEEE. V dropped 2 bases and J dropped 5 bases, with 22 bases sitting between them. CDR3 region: CASSFSQGGGGLETQYF. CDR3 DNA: TGTGCCAGCAGCTTCTCTCAAGGGGGGGGTGGTTTGGAGACCCAGTACTTC.

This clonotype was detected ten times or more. The DNA for the CDR3 is TGCGCCAGCAGCTTGCGTGGCGGGAGGGCCAGAATGGGCTCCTACAATGAGCAGTTCTTC. It yields the protein CASSLRGGRARMGSYNEQFF. V and J are TRBV5-1 and TRBJ2-1; 9 nucleotides agree with TRBD2. The CDR3 length is 20 residues. Germline values: CDR1 SGHRS, CDR2 YFSETQ. Losses at the gene ends were 1 base for V and 0 bases for J; bases not matched to a gene: 14.

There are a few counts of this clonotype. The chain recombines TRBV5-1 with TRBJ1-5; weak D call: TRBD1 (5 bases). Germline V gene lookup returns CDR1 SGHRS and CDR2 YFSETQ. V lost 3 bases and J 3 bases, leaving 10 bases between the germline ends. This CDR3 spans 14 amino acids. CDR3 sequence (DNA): TGCGCCAGCAGCTGGGGACCGAACAATCAGCCCCAGCATTTT. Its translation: CASSWGPNNQPQHF.

CDR3 region: CASGPYGTSAYNEQFF. CDR3 nucleotide sequence: TGCGCCAGCGGCCCCTACGGGACTAGCGCTTACAATGAGCAGTTCTTC. The chain combines TRBV5-1 with TRBJ2-1; 10 bases map to TRBD2. The CDR3 has 16 residues. V trimming: 7 bases; J trimming: 4 bases; junction bases outside the gene matches: 11. The germline CDR1 and CDR2 sequences are SGHRS and YFSETQ.

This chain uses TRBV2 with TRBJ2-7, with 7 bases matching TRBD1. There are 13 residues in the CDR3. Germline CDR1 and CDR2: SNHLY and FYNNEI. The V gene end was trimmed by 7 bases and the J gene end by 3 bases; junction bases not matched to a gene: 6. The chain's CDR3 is CASKKGASYEQYF. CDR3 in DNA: TGTGCCAGCAAAAAGGGGGCTAGCTACGAGCAGTACTTC.